A single sample is the source of the 16 T cell receptor beta chains below, sequenced in a study of blood T cell repertoires in COVID-19. Assay used: immunoSEQ multiplex PCR; TCRdb lists only in-frame clones, some missing. The data contain 300,000 or so clones, 86% of them singletons. The sample comprised PBMCs or T cells enriched from blood (not recorded which). The origin of the receptors is a woman in her thirties or forties with acute COVID-19.

This clone was recorded only once. The gene calls are TRBV15 and TRBJ2-7; TRBD1 matches 7 bases. Germline lookup yields CDR1 LNHNV and CDR2 YYDKDF (reference sequence). Unmatched junction bases numbered 12, after V lost 4 bases and J lost 3 bases. The CDR3 runs 16 residues. The CDR3 region has the DNA TGTGCCACCAGCACCTCCTACAGGGGAAAAAGCTACGAGCAGTACTTC. As protein: CATSTSYRGKSYEQYF.

This chain links TRBV6-5 with TRBJ2-7; 9 bases match TRBD1. J lost 3 bases, V lost 6 bases, and 9 bases had no gene match. The CDR3 extends over 15 amino acids. Germline CDR1 reads MNHEY; CDR2 reads SVGAGI. CDR3 in amino acids: CASRDSGTGRYEQYF. In nucleotides, the CDR3 is TGTGCCAGCAGAGACTCCGGGACAGGGCGCTACGAGCAGTACTTC.

The chain carries TRBV28 and TRBJ2-7, with 8 nucleotides matching TRBD1. V lost 3 bases, J lost 6 bases, and 4 bases stayed unmatched. CDR1 MDHEN and CDR2 SYDVKM come from the germline V gene. The CDR3 runs 13 residues. Written as DNA, the CDR3 is TGTGCCAGCAGTTTGCCGACAGGGGTCGAGCAGTACTTC. Amino acid sequence: CASSLPTGVEQYF.

This clone was detected only once. The rearrangement uses TRBV5-6 and TRBJ1-1; 7 bases fit TRBD1. CDR1 and CDR2 from the germline V gene are SGHDT and YYEEEE. The V gene end was trimmed by 0 bases and the J gene end by 5 bases; junction bases not matched to a gene: 7. CDR3 length: 15 amino acids. The CDR3 sequence is CASSLGDRELTEAFF. CDR3 bases: TGTGCCAGCAGCTTGGGCGACAGGGAGTTGACTGAAGCTTTCTTT.

A word on this clone: Other DNA sequences in the sample encode the same CDR3. The V gene is TRBV5-1, the J gene TRBJ1-1, with D tentatively TRBD1 (5 bases). In germline, CDR1 is SGHRS, CDR2 YFSETQ. The CDR3 has 14 residues. Trimming pared 1 base from V and 1 base from J, leaving 8 bases between. Here the CDR3 DNA reads TGCGCCAGCAGCTTGACGGGGGGGAACACTGAAGCTTTCTTT. It encodes CASSLTGGNTEAFF. Supplemented by reference TRBV5-1 and TRBJ1-1, the full variable domain reads KAGVTQTPRYLIKTRGQQVTLSCSPISGHRSVSWYQQTPGQGLQFLFEYFSETQRNKGNFPGRFSGRQFSNSRSEMNVSTLELGDSALYLCASSLTGGNTEAFFGQGTRLTVV.

This clone was seen once. This chain uses TRBV27 with TRBJ1-1; D unresolved. From germline, CDR1 is MNHEY and CDR2 SMNVEV (reference sequence). This CDR3 has 13 amino acids. Trimming removed 2 bases from V and 1 base from J, with 5 bases in between. CDR3 residues: CASSLGPNTEAFF. CDR3 in DNA: TGTGCCAGCAGTTTAGGGCCGAACACTGAAGCTTTCTTT.

The J gene is TRBJ2-2, the V gene TRBV5-6; no reliable D call. The CDR3 loop spans 14 amino acids. CDR1 is SGHDT, CDR2 YYEEEE, per germline. The V and J ends lost 6 bases and 5 bases respectively, with 14 bases between them. The CDR3 loop is CASKATPQTGELFF. Written as DNA, the CDR3 is TGTGCCAGCAAAGCTACCCCTCAAACCGGGGAGCTGTTTTTT.

This chain uses TRBV28 with TRBJ1-1; 8 positions agree with TRBD1. CDR3 length: 14 residues. With 6 bases clipped from V and 11 bases from J, the junction kept 14 bases outside the gene matches. The germline V gene encodes CDR1 MDHEN and CDR2 SYDVKM. The CDR3 DNA reads TGTGCCAGCAGCCTTCTCCGCGACAGGGGTTCGGCTTTCTTT. Its translation is CASSLLRDRGSAFF.

The chain links TRBV15 to TRBJ2-3; 7 bases fit TRBD2. The CDR3 is 15 amino acids. Germline lookup yields CDR1 LNHNV and CDR2 YYDKDF (reference sequence). V dropped 1 base and J dropped 3; count of bases not matched to a gene: 4. The CDR3 DNA reads as TGTGCCACCAGCAGAGCTAGCGGCCTTACAGATACGCAGTATTTT. Translation: CATSRASGLTDTQYF. Variable domain in full (rest from reference TRBV15 and TRBJ2-3): DAMVIQNPRYQVTQFGKPVTLSCSQTLNHNVMYWYQQKSSQAPKLLFHYYDKDFNNEADTPDNFQSRRPNTSFCFLDIRSPGLGDTAMYLCATSRASGLTDTQYFGPGTRLTVL.

The V and J genes are TRBV4-1 and TRBJ2-3; 8 positions agree with TRBD2. Trimming took 1 base from V and 2 from J; bases not matched to a gene: 8. The germline CDR1 and CDR2 sequences are MGHRA and YSYEKL. The CDR3 has 17 residues. This CDR3 is CASSQVTLAGSTDTQYF. CDR3 nucleotide sequence: TGCGCCAGCAGCCAAGTAACTCTAGCGGGTTCCACAGATACGCAGTATTTT.

The chain's CDR3 is CASSIRGVGTEAFF. The CDR3 nucleotides read TGTGCCAGCAGTATCAGGGGTGTGGGCACTGAAGCTTTCTTT. The chain couples TRBV6-5 to TRBJ1-1, with a possible D match to TRBD1 (6 bases). There are 14 residues in the CDR3. V was pared by 5 bases and J by 4 bases, with 14 bases between. The V gene's germline CDR1 is MNHEY and CDR2 SVGAGI.

The J gene is TRBJ2-1, the V gene TRBV7-9; TRBD2 agrees at 10 bases. Losses at the gene ends were 0 bases for V and 4 bases for J; bases not matched to a gene: 3. Germline lookup yields CDR1 SEHNR and CDR2 FQNEAQ (reference sequence). This CDR3 spans 16 amino acids. As DNA, the CDR3 is TGTGCCAGCAGCTTAGCTGGGACTAGCGAATACAATGAGCAGTTCTTC. Translation gives CASSLAGTSEYNEQFF.

CDR3 in amino acids: CASSLDRAWLPYNEQFF. The CDR3 region has the DNA TGTGCCAGCAGCTTAGACAGGGCATGGTTACCCTACAATGAGCAGTTCTTC. The V and J genes are TRBV7-9 and TRBJ2-1; tentative D call: TRBD1 (6 bases). Germline CDR1 is SEHNR and CDR2 is FQNEAQ (reference sequence). This CDR3 comprises 17 residues. Trimming stripped 1 base from V and 2 bases from J, with 15 bases between.

The J gene is TRBJ2-7, the V gene TRBV15, with 15 bases matching TRBD2. This CDR3 is built from 15 residues. Trimming removed 5 bases from V and 3 bases from J; junction bases left unmatched: 2. Germline assignment: CDR1 LNHNV and CDR2 YYDKDF (reference sequence). The CDR3 is CATSLGLAGGYEQYF. DNA of the CDR3: TGTGCCACCAGCCTGGGACTAGCGGGGGGCTACGAGCAGTACTTC.

This chain links TRBV2 with TRBJ2-2; TRBD1 matches 8 bases. J was trimmed by 0 bases and V by 7 bases; bases with no gene match: 4. Germline values: CDR1 SNHLY, CDR2 FYNNEI. The CDR3 contains 15 residues. The CDR3 protein is CASKDREANTGELFF. The CDR3, as DNA: TGTGCCAGCAAGGACAGGGAGGCGAACACCGGGGAGCTGTTTTTT.

V is TRBV29-1 and J is TRBJ2-7; 7 bases map to TRBD2. The CDR3 is made up of 14 amino acids. Losses at the gene ends were 2 bases for V and 2 bases for J; bases not matched to a gene: 6. CDR1 and CDR2 (germline): SQVTM, ANQGSEA. The CDR3: CSVELGTTPYEQYF. In DNA form, the CDR3 reads TGCAGCGTTGAACTCGGGACTACTCCCTACGAGCAGTACTTC.